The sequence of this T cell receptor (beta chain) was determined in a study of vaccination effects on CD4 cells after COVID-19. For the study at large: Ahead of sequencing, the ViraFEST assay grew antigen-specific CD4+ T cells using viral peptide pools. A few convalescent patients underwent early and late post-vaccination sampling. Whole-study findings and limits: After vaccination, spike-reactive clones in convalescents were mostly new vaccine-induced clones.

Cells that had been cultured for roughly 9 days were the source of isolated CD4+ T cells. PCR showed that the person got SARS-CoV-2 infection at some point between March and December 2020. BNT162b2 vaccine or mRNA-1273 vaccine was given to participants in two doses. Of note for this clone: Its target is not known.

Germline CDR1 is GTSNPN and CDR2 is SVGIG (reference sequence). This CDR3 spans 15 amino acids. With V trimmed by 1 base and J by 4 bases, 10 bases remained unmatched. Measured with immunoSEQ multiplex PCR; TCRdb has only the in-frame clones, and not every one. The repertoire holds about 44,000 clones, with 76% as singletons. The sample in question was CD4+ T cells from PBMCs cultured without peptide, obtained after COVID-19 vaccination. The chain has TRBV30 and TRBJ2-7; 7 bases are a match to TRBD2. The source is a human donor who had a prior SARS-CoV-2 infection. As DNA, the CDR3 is TGTGCCTGGAGTGCTAAACGACTAGCTCAATACGAGCAGTACTTC. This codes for CAWSAKRLAQYEQYF.